Listed below are T cell receptor beta chains from one sample, sequenced in a study of metastatic and nonmetastatic thyroid tumors. TCRdb reprocessed the PCR reads using MiXCR. Here the sample spans around 30,000 clones, around 16% being singletons. What was sequenced was blood. The receptors come from a female donor with papillary thyroid cancer or a benign thyroid nodule (not recorded which). Some clones in this sample may be carry-over from other donors' samples. CDR3s include the opening cysteine and the closing phenylalanine or tryptophan. A D gene is named only where the DNA matches it firmly. The listing skips clone size in some rows; elsewhere it reads once, few, many or a size class.

J: TRBJ2-6
V: TRBV6-1
D: .
size: medium-sized
CDR3: CASSQQGSGANVLTF
DNA: TGTGCCAGCAGTCAACAGGGCTCTGGGGCCAACGTCCTGACTTTC

J: TRBJ2-3
V: TRBV12-3/TRBV12-4
D: TRBD1
size: many
CDR3: CASSLVFQGGTDTQYF
DNA: TGTGCCAGCAGTTTAGTGTTTCAGGGGGGCACAGATACGCAGTATTTT

J: TRBJ2-7
V: TRBV27
D: .
size: .
CDR3: CASNPRGGLEQYF
DNA: TGTGCCAGCAACCCCAGGGGAGGTTTGGAGCAGTACTTC

J: TRBJ1-1
V: TRBV12-3/TRBV12-4
D: .
size: medium-sized
CDR3: CASSLEMGAEAFF
DNA: TGTGCCAGCAGTTTGGAGATGGGAGCTGAAGCTTTCTTT

J: TRBJ2-7
V: TRBV5-6
D: TRBD2
size: many
CDR3: CASSPGLAGEYEQYF
DNA: TGTGCCAGCAGCCCGGGACTAGCGGGGGAATATGAGCAGTACTTC

J: TRBJ2-6
V: TRBV2
D: TRBD1
size: once
CDR3: CASSVHRGQSLSGANVLTF
DNA: TGTGCCAGCAGTGTCCACAGGGGGCAATCTCTCTCTGGGGCCAACGTCCTGACTTTC

J: TRBJ2-3
V: TRBV9
D: TRBD1
size: many
CDR3: CASSAWGQGGSDTQYF
DNA: TGTGCCAGCAGCGCCTGGGGACAGGGTGGTTCAGATACGCAGTATTTT

J: TRBJ2-1
V: TRBV7-2
D: .
size: .
CDR3: CASTEVLINERFF
DNA: TGTGCCAGCACGGAGGTACTAATCAATGAGCGGTTCTTC

J: TRBJ1-2
V: TRBV6-5
D: .
size: many
CDR3: CASSYSPTYGYTF
DNA: TGTGCCAGCAGTTACTCCCCAACCTATGGCTACACCTTC

J: TRBJ1-5
V: TRBV11-2
D: .
size: .
CDR3: CASSRDNNQPQHF
DNA: TGTGCCAGCAGCCGGGACAACAATCAGCCCCAGCATTTT

J: TRBJ2-3
V: TRBV6-6
D: .
size: many
CDR3: CASSYPREDTTDTQYF
DNA: TGTGCCAGCAGTTACCCCCGTGAGGATACCACAGATACGCAGTATTTT

J: TRBJ2-1
V: TRBV30
D: TRBD2
size: .
CDR3: CAWSPLAGAYNEQFF
DNA: TGTGCCTGGAGTCCACTAGCGGGAGCCTACAATGAGCAGTTCTTC

J: TRBJ2-7
V: TRBV20-1
D: TRBD2
size: .
CDR3: CSAREVGMGGYEQYF
DNA: TGCAGTGCTAGAGAGGTGGGGATGGGGGGGTACGAGCAGTACTTC

J: TRBJ2-1
V: TRBV7-3
D: TRBD2
size: many
CDR3: CASSLTPLAGVQEQFF
DNA: TGTGCCAGTAGCTTAACTCCACTAGCGGGAGTACAGGAGCAGTTCTTC

J: TRBJ1-2
V: TRBV30
D: TRBD1
size: .
CDR3: CAWSVGQDRGYTF
DNA: TGTGCCTGGAGTGTAGGCCAGGACAGGGGCTACACCTTC

J: TRBJ2-1
V: TRBV7-6
D: .
size: .
CDR3: CASSPKVVGVRYNGQFF
DNA: TGTGCCAGCAGCCCGAAGGTGGTGGGAGTCCGTTACAATGGGCAGTTCTTC

J: TRBJ2-5
V: TRBV2
D: TRBD2
size: many
CDR3: CASSDPSGADMSWETQYF
DNA: TGTGCCAGCAGTGACCCTAGCGGAGCAGACATGTCCTGGGAGACCCAGTACTTC

J: TRBJ2-1
V: TRBV7-9
D: TRBD2
size: few
CDR3: CASSRGGRAEFF
DNA: TGTGCCAGCTCCCGAGGCGGGAGGGCCGAGTTCTTC

J: TRBJ1-3
V: TRBV9
D: .
size: many
CDR3: CASSPHSGNTIYF
DNA: TGTGCCAGCTCTCCCCACTCTGGAAACACCATATATTTT

J: TRBJ2-6
V: TRBV12-3/TRBV12-4
D: TRBD1
size: many
CDR3: CASRTGAGANVLTF
DNA: TGTGCCAGCAGGACAGGGGCTGGGGCCAACGTCCTGACTTTC

J: TRBJ2-2
V: TRBV15
D: .
size: many
CDR3: CATSRDMAGELFF
DNA: TGTGCCACCAGCAGAGATATGGCCGGGGAGCTGTTTTTT

J: TRBJ1-1
V: TRBV6-1
D: .
size: many
CDR3: CASSSQDNTEAFF
DNA: TGTGCCAGCTCCTCACAGGACAACACTGAAGCTTTCTTT

J: TRBJ2-7
V: TRBV11-3
D: .
size: .
CDR3: CASSPRGSGYEQYF
DNA: TGTGCCAGCAGTCCCCGGGGGTCAGGATACGAGCAGTACTTC

J: TRBJ1-2
V: TRBV12-3/TRBV12-4
D: .
size: few
CDR3: CASSFWGDGAQGCTF
DNA: .

J: TRBJ2-7
V: TRBV5-1
D: TRBD2
size: medium-sized
CDR3: CASSPGSSGSGGYEQYF
DNA: TGCGCCAGCAGCCCCGGGAGTAGCGGGAGTGGAGGTTACGAGCAGTACTTC

J: TRBJ2-7
V: TRBV6-1
D: .
size: medium-sized
CDR3: CASCTNLREVGQYF
DNA: TGTGCCAGCTGCACGAACCTCCGAGAAGTAGGGCAGTACTTC